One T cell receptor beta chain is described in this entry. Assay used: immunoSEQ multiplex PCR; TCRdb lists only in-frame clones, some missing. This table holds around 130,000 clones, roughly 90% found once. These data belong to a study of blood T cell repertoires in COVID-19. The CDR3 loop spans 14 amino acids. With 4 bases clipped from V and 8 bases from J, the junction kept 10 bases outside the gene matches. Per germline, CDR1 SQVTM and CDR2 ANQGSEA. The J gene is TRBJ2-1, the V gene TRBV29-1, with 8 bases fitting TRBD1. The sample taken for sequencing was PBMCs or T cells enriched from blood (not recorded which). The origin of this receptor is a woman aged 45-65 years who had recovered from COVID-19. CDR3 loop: CSVGTGWTGDEQFF. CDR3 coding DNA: TGCAGCGTTGGGACAGGGTGGACTGGGGATGAGCAGTTCTTC.